These 10 T cell receptor beta chains were all obtained from the same sample, sequenced in a study of technical replicates of blood from a handful of donors. Only in-frame clones appear in the TCRdb table, and some are missing; sequencing was by immunoSEQ multiplex PCR. The sample carries more than 75,000 clones, roughly 94% recorded once. Material for sequencing was T cells isolated from PBMCs. Receptor source: a human donor in good health.

V and J are TRBV5-8 and TRBJ2-7; D not resolved. CDR1 SGHTS and CDR2 YDEGEE come from the germline V gene. With 7 bases removed from V and 2 bases from J, the gap between germline ends came to 10 bases. The CDR3 is 12 amino acids. This chain's CDR3 is CASVAFPYEQYF. Written as DNA, the CDR3 is TGTGCCAGCGTGGCCTTTCCCTACGAGCAGTACTTC.

This clone was detected only once. V and J are TRBV7-9 and TRBJ2-2, with 10 bases lining up with TRBD1. The CDR3 length is 15 residues. Per the germline V gene, CDR1 is SEHNR and CDR2 is FQNEAQ (reference sequence). V lost 3 bases and J lost 5; bases outside the gene matches: 3. CDR3 coding DNA: TGTGCCAGCAGCTTGACAGGGGGCGGTACCGGGGAGCTGTTTTTT. Amino acid sequence: CASSLTGGGTGELFF.

V and J are TRBV28 and TRBJ2-6; the D gene is possibly TRBD1 (5 bases). The length of the CDR3 is 17 residues. V was pared by 6 bases and J by 2 bases, with 17 bases between. Germline V gene data show CDR1 as MDHEN and CDR2 as SYDVKM. The CDR3 DNA reads TGTGCCAGCAGGAGGACACAAGGGGATACTGGGGCCAACGTCCTGACTTTC. It encodes CASRRTQGDTGANVLTF.

Written as DNA, the CDR3 is TGTGCCAGCAGCTTAAGAGTAGAGAACACTGAAGCTTTCTTT. It yields the protein CASSLRVENTEAFF. The chain has TRBV7-9 and TRBJ1-1, with D uncertain. Trimming pared 2 bases from V and 1 base from J, leaving 8 bases between. This CDR3 has 14 amino acids. The germline V gene has CDR1 SEHNR and CDR2 FQNEAQ (reference sequence). Complete variable domain (other parts from reference TRBV7-9 and TRBJ1-1): DTGVSQNPRHKITKRGQNVTFRCDPISEHNRLYWYRQTLGQGPEFLTYFQNEAQLEKSRLLSDRFSAERPKGSFSTLEIQRTEQGDSAMYLCASSLRVENTEAFFGQGTRLTVV.

J is TRBJ1-2 and V is TRBV27, with a possible D match to TRBD1 (6 bases). CDR3 size: 15 residues. From germline, CDR1 is MNHEY and CDR2 SMNVEV (reference sequence). The germline V and J ends were trimmed by 1 base and 2 bases, with 11 bases remaining between them. CDR3 sequence (DNA): TGTGCCAGCAGTTTATTGGGGGCTGAAAACTATGGCTACACCTTC. It encodes CASSLLGAENYGYTF.

This rearrangement joins TRBV19 to TRBJ2-2; TRBD2 matches 10 bases. Looked up from germline, CDR1 is LNHDA and CDR2 is SQIVND (reference sequence). The CDR3 has 17 amino acids. Unmatched junction bases numbered 2, after V lost 0 bases and J lost 1 base. CDR3 DNA: TGTGCCAGTAGTATAGAGGTAGCGGGAGGGAACACCGGGGAGCTGTTTTTT. Translated: CASSIEVAGGNTGELFF.

This clone showed up just once. The genes are TRBV5-1 and TRBJ2-7; 7 bases line up with TRBD1. The CDR3 runs 15 residues. Looked up from germline, CDR1 is SGHRS and CDR2 is YFSETQ. Unmatched junction bases numbered 12, after V lost 6 bases and J lost 3 bases. The CDR3 DNA reads as TGCGCCAGCAAACAGGGGATTTCGCCTCTCTACGAGCAGTACTTC. The encoded protein is CASKQGISPLYEQYF. Together with reference TRBV5-1 and TRBJ2-7, the CDR3 gives the full variable domain: KAGVTQTPRYLIKTRGQQVTLSCSPISGHRSVSWYQQTPGQGLQFLFEYFSETQRNKGNFPGRFSGRQFSNSRSEMNVSTLELGDSALYLCASKQGISPLYEQYFGPGTRLTVT.

This chain connects TRBV27 to TRBJ2-7, with D perhaps TRBD1 (5 bases). Germline V gene sequence: CDR1 MNHEY, CDR2 SMNVEV (reference sequence). CDR3 size: 13 residues. The V gene lost 4 bases and the J gene lost 2 bases, with 9 bases spanning the gap. CDR3 nucleotide sequence: TGTGCCAGCAGTTGGGGCGGAGCCTACGAGCAGTACTTC. Protein sequence: CASSWGGAYEQYF.

V gene TRBV5-4 combines with J gene TRBJ2-5; maybe TRBD2 (7 bases). The germline CDR1 and CDR2 sequences are SGHNT and YYREEE (reference sequence). V was trimmed by 7 bases and J by 1 base, leaving 26 bases between them. CDR3 length: 18 amino acids. The CDR3 DNA is TGTGCCAGCTTTAGGCGGTCTCGGGGGGCAAAAAGCCAAGAGACCCAGTACTTC. Translating it yields CASFRRSRGAKSQETQYF.

CDR3 protein: CATTRTGSGETQYF. DNA for the CDR3: TGTGCCACTACCCGGACAGGGTCCGGCGAGACCCAGTACTTC. The genes are TRBV10-3 and TRBJ2-5, with 8 nucleotides matching TRBD1. This CDR3 is 14 amino acids long. V trimming: 10 bases; J trimming: 5 bases; junction bases outside the gene matches: 12. Per germline, CDR1 ENHRY and CDR2 SYGVKD.